This is a list of T cell receptor beta chains from one sample in a study of blood T cell repertoires in COVID-19. The table came from immunoSEQ multiplex PCR; TCRdb's copy has only in-frame clones and leaves some out. Of 300,000 to 450,000 clones listed, around 87% are singletons. The sample taken for sequencing was peripheral blood. These receptors were taken from a woman aged 60-70 years with COVID-19, enrolled during active disease. CDR3s include the opening cysteine and the closing phenylalanine or tryptophan. The D gene is left open where the match is weak.

TRBV6-5	15	-	TRBJ1-2	TGTGCCAGCAGTTACTCGGATAGGAGAGAAGGTGGCTACACCTTC	CASSYSDRREGGYTF
TRBV29-1	13	-	TRBJ1-1	TGCAGCGTGGCTCCTTGGGAGGACACTGAAGCTTTCTTT	CSVAPWEDTEAFF
TRBV28	15	-	TRBJ2-1	TGTGCCAGCAGCATTAGGGGGGGTCACTACAATGAGCAGTTCTTC	CASSIRGGHYNEQFF
TRBV19	13	-	TRBJ1-6	TGTGCCAGTAGGGGACAAATCGATTCACCCCTCCACTTT	CASRGQIDSPLHF
TRBV5-4	14	-	TRBJ2-1	TGTGCCAGCAGCCGGCGGGGCATGGACAATGAGCAGTTCTTC	CASSRRGMDNEQFF
TRBV7-9	13	-	TRBJ1-2	TGTGCCAGCAGCCCGGGGTCCCGCTATGGCTACACCTTC	CASSPGSRYGYTF
TRBV7-9	15	TRBD1	TRBJ2-2	TGTGCCAGCAGCAGGACAGGGGCTAACACCGGGGAGCTGTTTTTT	CASSRTGANTGELFF
TRBV9	14	-	TRBJ1-4	TGTGCCAGCAGCGTAGGTGGGGGGGCTGAAAAACTGTTTTTT	CASSVGGGAEKLFF
TRBV5-1	16	TRBD2	TRBJ2-5	TGCGCCAGCAGCTTGGCGACTAGCGGGGGAGCAGGGACCCAGTACTTC	CASSLATSGGAGTQYF
TRBV2	14	-	TRBJ1-5	TGTGCCAGCAGTGTGATGGGCAGCAATCAGCCCCAGCATTTT	CASSVMGSNQPQHF